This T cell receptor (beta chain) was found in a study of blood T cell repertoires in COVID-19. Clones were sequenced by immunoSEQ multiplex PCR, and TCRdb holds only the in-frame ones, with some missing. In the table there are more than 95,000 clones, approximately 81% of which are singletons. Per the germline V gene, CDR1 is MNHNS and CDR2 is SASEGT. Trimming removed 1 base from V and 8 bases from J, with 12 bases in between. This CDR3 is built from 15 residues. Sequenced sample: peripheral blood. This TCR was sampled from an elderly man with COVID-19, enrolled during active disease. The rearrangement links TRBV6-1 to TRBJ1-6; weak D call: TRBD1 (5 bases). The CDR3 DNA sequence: TGTGCCAGCAGTGAAGGGGGCAGGCCGGATTCACCCCTCCACTTT. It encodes CASSEGGRPDSPLHF.